This T cell receptor beta chain was captured in a study of blood T cell repertoires in COVID-19. About the study: The origin of the acute and convalescent COVID-19 samples was the United States, Italy and Spain. The analysed material was cDNA or gDNA that came from T cells, B-cell-depleted T cells, or PBMCs.

Original processing methods: Scientists estimated how many nucleated cells there were by amplifying reference gene primers. Assay used: immunoSEQ multiplex PCR; TCRdb lists only in-frame clones, some missing. Clone size and the V and J calls come from that table; the DNA yielded D and trimming. The sample yields around 140,000 clones, 75% to 90% seen once. This TCR was recovered from a man aged 45 to 65 who had recovered from COVID-19. The material sequenced was peripheral blood.

The CDR3 loop is CATSRVRGQSNQPQHF. In DNA, the CDR3 is TGTGCCACCAGCAGAGTAAGGGGACAGAGCAATCAGCCCCAGCATTTT. The chain couples TRBV15 to TRBJ1-5; 7 nucleotides align to TRBD1. CDR3 length equals 16 residues. Germline-derived CDR1 and CDR2 are LNHNV and YYDKDF (reference sequence). Trimming removed 1 base from V and 1 base from J; junction bases left unmatched: 4.